A single sample is the source of the 31 T cell receptor beta chains below, sequenced in a study of identical twins. Using its own MiXCR run on the 5' RACE reads, TCRdb lists one record per CDR3 protein. Of 700,000 or so distinct CDR3 sequences listed, under 9% were seen once; the top ten hold 0.75% to 1%. These same records also appear under a second study, on yellow fever vaccine responses in identical twins.

Sequenced: PBMCs. These receptors were collected from a woman younger than 35 in good health.

The V and J genes are TRBV6-2 or TRBV6-3 and TRBJ2-2; D remains ambiguous. V was shortened by 2 bases and J by 6 bases, with 13 bases between the two germline ends. CDR3 length equals 15 residues. The germline V gene has CDR1 MNHEY and CDR2 SVGEGT. CDR3 protein: CASSYRRNIAGELFF. The CDR3 region has the DNA TGTGCCAGCAGTTACCGACGGAATATCGCCGGGGAGCTGTTTTTT.

The chain joins TRBV6-2 or TRBV6-3 to TRBJ2-1; D gene uncertain. Trimming took off 7 bases at V and 4 bases at J, with 11 bases between the two ends. The CDR3 is made up of 13 amino acids. CDR1 and CDR2 from the germline V gene are MNHEY and SVGEGT. The CDR3, as DNA: TGTGCCAGCACCAGCTATTTATACAATGAGCAGTTCTTC. It specifies CASTSYLYNEQFF.

The CDR3: CSASEGGPYEQYF. The CDR3 DNA reads TGCAGTGCGTCTGAGGGGGGCCCCTACGAGCAGTACTTC. The chain has TRBV20-1 and TRBJ2-7; D possibly matches TRBD1 or TRBD2 (6 bases each). Germline V gene data show CDR1 as DFQATT and CDR2 as SNEGSKA (reference sequence). CDR3 size: 13 residues. Trimming left V 6 bases short and J 2 bases short, with 14 bases between.

This clonotype has ten or more counts. V is TRBV29-1 and J is TRBJ2-1, with 8 bases fitting TRBD2. J lost 4 bases, V lost 6 bases, and 8 bases had no gene match. The CDR3 has 14 amino acids. The germline gives CDR1 SQVTM, CDR2 ANQGSEA. The CDR3 is CSVLVLAAYNEQFF. The CDR3, as DNA: TGCAGCGTCCTAGTACTAGCGGCATACAATGAGCAGTTCTTC.

In this sample, this clonotype turned up a few times. This chain uses TRBV12-3 or TRBV12-4 with TRBJ2-4; D uncertain. The CDR3 is 13 residues long. With 6 bases removed from V and 3 bases from J, the gap between germline ends came to 9 bases. The chain's CDR3 is CASRYMGKNIQYF. In DNA form, the CDR3 reads TGTGCCAGCAGGTACATGGGCAAAAACATTCAGTACTTC.

This rearrangement joins TRBV4-2 to TRBJ2-3, with 9 bases matching TRBD2. The length of the CDR3 is 17 residues. V shed 1 base, J shed 4 bases, and the junction held 9 bases outside the gene matches. Germline CDR1 LGHNA, CDR2 YNFKEQ. CDR3 bases: TGTGCCAGCAGCCAAGGGACCGGGACTAGCAAGGCAGATACGCAGTATTTT. It specifies CASSQGTGTSKADTQYF.

There are a few counts of this clonotype. This chain links TRBV20-1 with TRBJ2-2, with 8 bases aligning to TRBD2. This CDR3 has 14 residues. J lost 3 bases, V lost 1 base, and 1 base had no gene match. The germline V gene encodes CDR1 DFQATT and CDR2 SNEGSKA (reference sequence). In nucleotides, the CDR3 is TGCAGTGCTAGAGCGGGGGGGTACACCGGGGAGCTGTTTTTT. Residues: CSARAGGYTGELFF.

This rearrangement joins TRBV6-2 or TRBV6-3 to TRBJ1-1, with no clear D. CDR3 length: 13 amino acids. Germline V lookup: CDR1 MNHEY, CDR2 SVGEGT. The V gene lost 7 bases and the J gene lost 3 bases, with 12 bases spanning the gap. The CDR3 loop reads CASTPTGDTEAFF. For the CDR3, the DNA is TGTGCCAGCACTCCGACCGGGGACACTGAAGCTTTCTTT.

A single count supports this clonotype. The chain has TRBV12-3 or TRBV12-4 and TRBJ1-2; D possibly corresponds to TRBD1 (6 bases). The CDR3 is 14 residues long. V lost 3 bases, J lost 7 bases, and 15 bases lay in between. As DNA, the CDR3 is TGTGCCAGCAGTTTGGGGGGCGGGCTGGGTGGCTACACCTTC. This gives the protein CASSLGGGLGGYTF.

This clonotype was seen a few times. The chain is built from TRBV6-5 and TRBJ2-2; TRBD2 might be the D (6 bases). The CDR3 totals 14 residues. V was clipped by 7 bases and J by 6 bases, with 15 bases between them. The germline CDR1 and CDR2 sequences are MNHEY and SVGAGI. This CDR3 is CASKITSIPGELFF. The CDR3 DNA reads as TGTGCCAGCAAGATTACTAGCATTCCCGGGGAGCTGTTTTTT.

The genes are TRBV9 and TRBJ2-7; 8 positions match TRBD2. CDR3 length: 15 residues. Germline V gives CDR1 SGDLS, CDR2 YYNGEE. Trimming removed 0 bases from V and 5 bases from J; junction bases left unmatched: 7. CDR3 residues: CASSVASGRVNEQYF. CDR3 coding DNA: TGTGCCAGCAGCGTAGCATCCGGGAGGGTAAACGAGCAGTACTTC.

This clonotype was picked up a small number of times. The chain couples TRBV28 to TRBJ2-3; tentatively, D is TRBD1 (5 bases). The germline V gene has CDR1 MDHEN and CDR2 SYDVKM. This CDR3 has 16 amino acids. V shed 6 bases and J shed 4 bases, with 20 bases lying between them. Written as DNA, the CDR3 is TGTGCCAGCAGCCCCGGAAGGACATTTGCTTCAGATACGCAGTATTTT. Residues: CASSPGRTFASDTQYF.

This clonotype was detected ten times or more. V is TRBV28 and J is TRBJ1-5; 8 bases align to TRBD1. Germline loops: CDR1 MDHEN, CDR2 SYDVKM. V was pared by 6 bases and J by 5 bases, with 9 bases of the junction left unmatched. The CDR3 has 15 residues. For the CDR3, the DNA is TGTGCCAGCAGGAAGACAGGGGTGCGGGATCAGCCCCAGCATTTT. Translating it yields CASRKTGVRDQPQHF. Filled out from reference TRBV28 and TRBJ1-5, the complete variable domain reads DVKVTQSSRYLVKRTGEKVFLECVQDMDHENMFWYRQDPGLGLRLIYFSYDVKMKEKGDIPEGYSVSREKKERFSLILESASTNQTSMYLCASRKTGVRDQPQHFGDGTRLSIL.

This clonotype was seen more than once but under ten times. This chain joins TRBV27 and TRBJ1-1, with 9 bases lining up with TRBD1. This CDR3 contains 17 residues. Germline lookup yields CDR1 MNHEY and CDR2 SMNVEV (reference sequence). V was pared by 5 bases and J by 2 bases, with 12 bases of the junction left unmatched. Written as DNA, the CDR3 is TGTGCCAGCAGTCCCGGGACAGGGAGAGTGTTTAACACTGAAGCTTTCTTT. Amino acid sequence: CASSPGTGRVFNTEAFF.

This clonotype was counted only a few times. The gene calls are TRBV7-9 and TRBJ2-1; TRBD2 agrees at 8 bases. This CDR3 has 16 amino acids. The V gene's germline CDR1 is SEHNR and CDR2 FQNEAQ (reference sequence). The V segment lost 5 bases and the J segment 3 bases; nucleotides outside the gene matches: 9. CDR3 amino acids: CASSPIPSGFYNEQFF. The CDR3 nucleotides are TGTGCCAGCAGCCCGATCCCTAGCGGGTTCTACAATGAGCAGTTCTTC.

This clonotype was detected a few times. The rearrangement uses TRBV10-1 and TRBJ2-1, with 9 bases lining up with TRBD1. The CDR3 is made up of 14 amino acids. Germline V CDR1 and CDR2: WNHNN, SYGVQD (reference sequence). With V trimmed by 2 bases and J by 9 bases, 5 bases remained unmatched. CDR3 DNA: TGCGCCAGCAGTGAGGGGACAGGGTCTGTTGAGCAGTTCTTC. Translation: CASSEGTGSVEQFF.

This clonotype was counted at least ten times. This chain links TRBV6-1 with TRBJ1-4, with D tentatively TRBD1 (6 bases). The CDR3 is 14 amino acids. Germline CDR1 reads MNHNS; CDR2 reads SASEGT. V lost 6 bases and J 0 bases, leaving 8 bases between the germline ends. DNA of the CDR3: TGTGCCAGCAGGGGACATGCAACTAATGAAAAACTGTTTTTT. It codes for CASRGHATNEKLFF.

This clonotype was seen only a few times. The chain uses TRBV6-5 and TRBJ2-3; D is perhaps TRBD1 (5 bases). The CDR3 runs 14 residues. Trimming took off 2 bases at V and 5 bases at J, with 11 bases between the two ends. CDR1 and CDR2 (germline): MNHEY, SVGAGI. CDR3 DNA: TGTGCCAGCAGTTACGCCGGCCAGGGAGATACGCAGTATTTT. Translation gives CASSYAGQGDTQYF.

This chain links TRBV18 with TRBJ2-1, with 11 bases that match TRBD2. CDR1 is KGHSH, CDR2 LQKENI, per germline. V lost 1 base and J lost 4; bases outside the gene matches: 6. The CDR3 spans 17 residues. The CDR3 here is CASSPLGLAAHYNEQFF. In DNA form, the CDR3 reads TGTGCCAGCTCACCACTGGGACTAGCGGCCCATTACAATGAGCAGTTCTTC.

The rearrangement joins TRBV5-1 to TRBJ1-5, with 9 bases that match TRBD1. The CDR3 spans 17 residues. The germline V gene has CDR1 SGHRS and CDR2 YFSETQ. The ends lost 4 bases at V and 5 bases at J; junction bases unmatched: 13. CDR3 amino acids: CASSQLDRGRKDQPQHF. The CDR3 nucleotides are TGCGCCAGCAGCCAGCTCGACAGGGGGAGAAAAGATCAGCCCCAGCATTTT. Supplemented by reference TRBV5-1 and TRBJ1-5, the full variable domain reads KAGVTQTPRYLIKTRGQQVTLSCSPISGHRSVSWYQQTPGQGLQFLFEYFSETQRNKGNFPGRFSGRQFSNSRSEMNVSTLELGDSALYLCASSQLDRGRKDQPQHFGDGTRLSIL.

This clonotype was found a few times. The rearrangement links TRBV7-2 to TRBJ2-1, with 7 positions matching TRBD2. The germline V gene has CDR1 SGHTA and CDR2 FQGNSA. Trimming at V came to 5 bases and at J to 9 bases, leaving 4 bases not matched to a gene. This CDR3 contains 12 residues. For the CDR3, the DNA is TGTGCCAGCAGCGAGTCGGGAGGTGAGCAGTTCTTC. It is translated as CASSESGGEQFF.

The genes are TRBV20-1 and TRBJ1-4; D possibly corresponds to TRBD1 (5 bases). Germline assignment: CDR1 DFQATT and CDR2 SNEGSKA (reference sequence). The CDR3 length is 13 residues. With 0 bases removed from V and 10 bases from J, the gap between germline ends came to 12 bases. In DNA form, the CDR3 reads TGCAGTGCTAGAGATGAAGTCGGGGGAAAACTGTTTTTT. Its protein is CSARDEVGGKLFF.

V gene TRBV7-9 combines with J gene TRBJ2-7, with TRBD1 identical over 7 bases. This CDR3 has 14 residues. From germline, CDR1 is SEHNR and CDR2 FQNEAQ (reference sequence). V shed 2 bases and J 6 bases; nucleotides not matched to a gene: 7. The CDR3 region is CASSLFGTDGEQYF. DNA for the CDR3: TGTGCCAGCAGCTTATTCGGGACAGACGGCGAGCAGTACTTC.

Ten or more counts support this clonotype. This sequence joins TRBV6-1 and TRBJ2-7; 10 positions agree with TRBD2. Germline V CDR1 and CDR2: MNHNS, SASEGT. This CDR3 has 15 residues. With 5 bases clipped from V and 4 bases from J, the junction kept 8 bases outside the gene matches. The CDR3 DNA is TGTGCCAGCAGTCCTCTAGCGGGAGATGGGTACGAGCAGTACTTC. Amino acids: CASSPLAGDGYEQYF.

The chain uses TRBV7-2 and TRBJ2-1, with 11 bases that match TRBD2. In germline, CDR1 is SGHTA, CDR2 FQGNSA. The CDR3 covers 21 residues. V lost 0 bases to trimming and J lost 5 bases; unmatched junction nucleotides: 18. CDR3 protein: CASSLARMGLAGGGTHNEQFF. The CDR3 nucleotides read TGTGCCAGCAGCTTAGCTCGAATGGGGCTAGCGGGAGGTGGGACGCACAATGAGCAGTTCTTC.

The chain carries TRBV20-1 and TRBJ1-6; 7 bases align to TRBD1. In germline, CDR1 is DFQATT, CDR2 SNEGSKA (reference sequence). The V segment lost 5 bases and the J segment 5 bases; nucleotides outside the gene matches: 12. This CDR3 spans 16 amino acids. The CDR3 protein is CSAAGLGGQNNSPLHF. The CDR3 DNA sequence: TGCAGTGCTGCCGGCCTGGGGGGACAGAATAATTCACCCCTCCACTTT.

The CDR3 region has the DNA TGCGCCAGCAGTGTTCAATCGGGCGGCTTCTCCTACAATGAGCAGTTCTTC. Translation: CASSVQSGGFSYNEQFF. The chain carries TRBV10-1 and TRBJ2-1; D ambiguous. There are 17 residues in the CDR3. Germline V lookup: CDR1 WNHNN, CDR2 SYGVQD (reference sequence). V was shortened by 4 bases and J by 0 bases, with 16 bases between the two germline ends.

In this sample, this clonotype turned up a few times. The chain joins TRBV25-1 to TRBJ2-7; D tentatively reads TRBD1 or TRBD2 (5 bases each). There are 14 residues in the CDR3. Trimming shortened V by 8 bases and J by 2 bases, and 16 bases separated the two germline ends. CDR1 MGHDK and CDR2 SYGVNS come from the germline V gene. As DNA, the CDR3 is TGTGCCAGCCTCTTGGGGACGGATACCTACGAGCAGTACTTC. It encodes CASLLGTDTYEQYF.

This clonotype was seen a few times. This chain connects TRBV25-1 to TRBJ2-5, with TRBD1 matching 11 bases. Germline V gives CDR1 MGHDK, CDR2 SYGVNS. The CDR3 has 17 amino acids. J gave up 0 bases and V 4 bases, and 7 bases lay outside the gene matches. The CDR3: CASSVGGTGGYQETQYF. DNA for the CDR3: TGTGCCAGCAGTGTCGGGGGGACAGGGGGTTACCAAGAGACCCAGTACTTC. Using reference TRBV25-1 and TRBJ2-5 for the parts outside the CDR3, the full variable domain is EADIYQTPRYLVIGTGKKITLECSQTMGHDKMYWYQQDPGMELHLIHYSYGVNSTEKGDLSSESTVSRIRTEHFPLTLESARPSHTSQYLCASSVGGTGGYQETQYFGPGTRLLVL.

The CDR3 DNA reads as TGTGCCAGCAGTTATTCCCCGACTAGGGGAGCTTCGGTTGAGCAGTTCTTC. It is translated as CASSYSPTRGASVEQFF. The chain joins TRBV6-2 or TRBV6-3 to TRBJ2-1; a possible D gene is TRBD2 (6 bases). V lost 3 bases and J lost 9, with 24 bases in between. Germline assignment: CDR1 MNHEY and CDR2 SVGEGT. This CDR3 contains 17 residues.

This clonotype was found many times. V usage is TRBV7-9 and J usage is TRBJ2-3, with 12 bases lining up with TRBD1. The CDR3 is 17 residues long. Losses at the gene ends were 5 bases for V and 3 bases for J; bases not matched to a gene: 9. Per germline, CDR1 SEHNR and CDR2 FQNEAQ (reference sequence). The DNA of the CDR3 is TGTGCCAGCAGCGGAACCGGGACAGGGGGCCTGACAGATACGCAGTATTTT. This codes for CASSGTGTGGLTDTQYF.